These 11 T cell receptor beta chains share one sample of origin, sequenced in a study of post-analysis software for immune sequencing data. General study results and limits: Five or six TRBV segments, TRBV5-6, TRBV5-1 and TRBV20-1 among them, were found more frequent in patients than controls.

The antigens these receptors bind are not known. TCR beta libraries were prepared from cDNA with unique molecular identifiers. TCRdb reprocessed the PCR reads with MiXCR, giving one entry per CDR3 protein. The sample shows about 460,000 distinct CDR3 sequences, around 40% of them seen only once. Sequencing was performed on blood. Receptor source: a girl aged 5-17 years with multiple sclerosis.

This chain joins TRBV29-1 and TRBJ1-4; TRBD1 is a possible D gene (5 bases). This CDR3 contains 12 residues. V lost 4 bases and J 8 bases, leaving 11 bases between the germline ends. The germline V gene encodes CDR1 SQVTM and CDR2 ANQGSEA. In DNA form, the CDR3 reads TGCAGCGTTGGTCGGGGGGACGAAAAACTGTTTTTT. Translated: CSVGRGDEKLFF.

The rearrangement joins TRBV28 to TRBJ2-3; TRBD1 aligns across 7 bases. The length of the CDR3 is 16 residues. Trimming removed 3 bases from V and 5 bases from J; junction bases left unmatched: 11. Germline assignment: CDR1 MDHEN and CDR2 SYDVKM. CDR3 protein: CASSFTGANAGDTQYF. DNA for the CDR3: TGTGCCAGCAGTTTTACAGGGGCCAACGCGGGAGATACGCAGTATTTT.

The CDR3 loop reads CASSPRRLAGDDEQFF. In nucleotides, the CDR3 is TGTGCCAGCAGCCCCCGGCGGCTAGCGGGAGACGATGAGCAGTTCTTC. The chain recombines TRBV11-2 with TRBJ2-1, with 10 bases aligning to TRBD2. V was pared by 5 bases and J by 8 bases, with 12 bases of the junction left unmatched. The CDR3 is 16 amino acids. The germline V gene has CDR1 SGHAT and CDR2 FQNNGV.

The CDR3 DNA reads TGTGCCAGCAGCCATGACCTAGCGAGAGAGCAGTTCTTC. Its protein product is CASSHDLAREQFF. This chain connects TRBV7-9 to TRBJ2-1; D is perhaps TRBD2 (6 bases). The germline V and J ends were trimmed by 5 bases and 10 bases, with 15 bases remaining between them. The CDR3 has 13 residues. Germline assignment: CDR1 SEHNR and CDR2 FQNEAQ (reference sequence).

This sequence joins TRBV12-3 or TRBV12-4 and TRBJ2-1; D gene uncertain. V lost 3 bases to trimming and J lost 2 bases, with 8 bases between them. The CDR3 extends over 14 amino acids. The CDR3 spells CASSFGLAYNEQFF. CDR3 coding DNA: TGTGCCAGCAGTTTCGGGCTAGCCTACAATGAGCAGTTCTTC.

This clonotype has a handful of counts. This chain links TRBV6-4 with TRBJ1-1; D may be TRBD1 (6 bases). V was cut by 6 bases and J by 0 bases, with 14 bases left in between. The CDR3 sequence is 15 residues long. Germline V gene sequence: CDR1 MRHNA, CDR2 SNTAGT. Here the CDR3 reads CASRLEGGLNTEAFF. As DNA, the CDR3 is TGTGCCAGCAGGCTGGAAGGGGGGTTGAACACTGAAGCTTTCTTT.

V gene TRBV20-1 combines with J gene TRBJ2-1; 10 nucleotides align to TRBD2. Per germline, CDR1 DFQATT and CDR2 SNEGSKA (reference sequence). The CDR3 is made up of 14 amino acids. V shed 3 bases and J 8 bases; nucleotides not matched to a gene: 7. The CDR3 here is CSASPSGSADEQFF. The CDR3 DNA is TGCAGTGCTAGCCCTAGCGGGAGTGCCGATGAGCAGTTCTTC.

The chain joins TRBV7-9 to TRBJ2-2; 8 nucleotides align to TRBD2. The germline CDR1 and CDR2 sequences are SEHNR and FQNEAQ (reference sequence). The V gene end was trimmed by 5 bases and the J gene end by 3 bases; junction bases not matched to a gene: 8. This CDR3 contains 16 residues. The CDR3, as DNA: TGTGCCAGCAGCATTACTAGCGGAGAGGACACCGGGGAGCTGTTTTTT. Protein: CASSITSGEDTGELFF.

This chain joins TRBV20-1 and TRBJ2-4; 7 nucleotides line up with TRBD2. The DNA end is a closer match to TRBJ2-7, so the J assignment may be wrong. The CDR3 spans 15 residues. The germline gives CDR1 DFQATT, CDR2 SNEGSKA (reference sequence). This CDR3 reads CSARAMRESSYEQYF. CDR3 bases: TGCAGTGCTAGAGCAATGCGGGAGTCATCCTACGAGCAGTACTTC.

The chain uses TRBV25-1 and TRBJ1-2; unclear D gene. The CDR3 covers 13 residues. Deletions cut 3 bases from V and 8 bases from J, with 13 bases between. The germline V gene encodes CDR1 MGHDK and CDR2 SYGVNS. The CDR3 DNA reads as TGTGCCAGCAGTGAGGCGGGGTTTTTAGGCTACACCTTC. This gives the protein CASSEAGFLGYTF.

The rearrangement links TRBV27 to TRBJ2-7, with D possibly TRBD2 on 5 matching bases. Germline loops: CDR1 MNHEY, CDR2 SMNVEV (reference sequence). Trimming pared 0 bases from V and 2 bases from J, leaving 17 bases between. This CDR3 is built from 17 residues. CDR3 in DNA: TGTGCCAGCAGTTTATCTAGTGGCGCCGGGGAACCCTACGAGCAGTACTTC. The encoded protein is CASSLSSGAGEPYEQYF.